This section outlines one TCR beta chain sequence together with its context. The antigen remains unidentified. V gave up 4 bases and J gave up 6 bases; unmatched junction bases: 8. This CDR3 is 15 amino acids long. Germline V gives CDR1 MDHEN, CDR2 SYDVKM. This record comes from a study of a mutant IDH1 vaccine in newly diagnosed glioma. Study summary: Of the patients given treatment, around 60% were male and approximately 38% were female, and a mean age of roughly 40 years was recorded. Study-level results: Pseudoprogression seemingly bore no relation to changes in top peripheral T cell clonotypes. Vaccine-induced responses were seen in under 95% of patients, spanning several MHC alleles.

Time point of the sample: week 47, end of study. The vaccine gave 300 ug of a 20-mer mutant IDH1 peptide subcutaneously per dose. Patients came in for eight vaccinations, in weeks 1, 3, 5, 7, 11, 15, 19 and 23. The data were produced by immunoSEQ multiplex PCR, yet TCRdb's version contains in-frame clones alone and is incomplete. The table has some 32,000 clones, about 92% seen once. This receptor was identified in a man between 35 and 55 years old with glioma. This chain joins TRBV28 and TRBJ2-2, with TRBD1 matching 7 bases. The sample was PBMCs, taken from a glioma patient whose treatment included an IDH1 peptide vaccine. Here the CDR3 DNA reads TGTGCCAGCAGTTACCCCGGACAGGCCGCCGGGGAGCTGTTTTTT. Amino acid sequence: CASSYPGQAAGELFF.